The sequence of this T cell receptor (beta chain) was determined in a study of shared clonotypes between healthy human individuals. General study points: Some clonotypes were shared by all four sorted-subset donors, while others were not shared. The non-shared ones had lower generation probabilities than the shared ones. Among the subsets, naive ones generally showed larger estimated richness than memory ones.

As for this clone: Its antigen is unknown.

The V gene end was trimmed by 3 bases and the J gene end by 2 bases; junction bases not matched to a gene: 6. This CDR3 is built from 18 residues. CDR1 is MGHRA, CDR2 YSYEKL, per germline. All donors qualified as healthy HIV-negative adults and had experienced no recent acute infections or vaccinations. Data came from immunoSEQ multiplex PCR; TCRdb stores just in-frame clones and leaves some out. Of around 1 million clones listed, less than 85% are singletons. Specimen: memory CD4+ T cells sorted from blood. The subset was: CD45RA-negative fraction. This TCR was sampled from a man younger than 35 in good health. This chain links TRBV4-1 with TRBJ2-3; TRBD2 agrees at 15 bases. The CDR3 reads CASSQGTSGGTLTDTQYF. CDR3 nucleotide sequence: TGCGCCAGCAGCCAGGGGACTAGCGGGGGGACGCTCACAGATACGCAGTATTTT.